This T cell receptor (beta chain) appears in the sequencing data of a study of shared clonotypes between healthy human individuals. The study ran the assay at deep level. Every subset's genomic DNA went evenly onto several immunoSEQ plates. The authors loaded 150 to 250 ng DNA, 30,000 to 35,000 T cell genomes, into sorted-subset replicate PCRs. Original handling: ImmunoSEQ output held junction-only sequences without quality scores, so filtering differed. Repertoires were generated with immunoSEQ multiplex PCR, while TCRdb's copy carries only in-frame clones and drops some. D and trimming were read from the DNA, whereas the V and J calls and clone size are those reported in that table. The table has roughly 2,000,000 clones, roughly 95% seen once. This CDR3 comprises 15 residues. Per germline, CDR1 MNHEY and CDR2 SMNVEV (reference sequence). Germline trimming cut 6 bases from V and 4 bases from J; bases unmatched to any gene: 7.

The naive CD8 population came from CD45RO-negative cells selected for CCR7, without terminally differentiated effector memory CD45RA+ cells. The clonotype comes from a man younger than 35 in good health. The gene calls are TRBV27 and TRBJ2-7; 12 nucleotides line up with TRBD2. The sequencing sample was made of naive CD8+ T cells sorted from blood. This chain's CDR3 is CASSWTSGNIYEQYF. The DNA of the CDR3 is TGTGCCAGCAGCTGGACTAGCGGGAATATATACGAGCAGTACTTC.